These 2 T cell receptor beta chains share one sample of origin, sequenced in a study of blood T cell repertoires in COVID-19. Sequencing was performed with immunoSEQ multiplex PCR; in TCRdb, only in-frame clones are kept and a portion is missing. The sample carries about 240,000 clones, 75% to 85% recorded once. Sequencing was carried out using peripheral blood. The receptors were gathered from a woman between 55 and 75 years old with active or convalescent COVID-19.

This rearrangement joins TRBV18 to TRBJ1-2; no definite D call. V lost 3 bases and J 2 bases, leaving 13 bases between the germline ends. Per germline, CDR1 KGHSH and CDR2 LQKENI. The CDR3 runs 15 residues. The CDR3 is CASSPRDLGNYGYTF. In nucleotides, the CDR3 is TGTGCCAGCTCACCCCGGGATTTGGGGAACTATGGCTACACCTTC.

The rearrangement links TRBV6-5 to TRBJ2-1; 9 nucleotides agree with TRBD1. CDR3 length: 14 amino acids. The J segment lost 4 bases and the V segment lost 6 bases, leaving 4 bases of the junction unmatched. The germline gives CDR1 MNHEY, CDR2 SVGAGI. The CDR3 spells CASSWTGVYNEQFF. CDR3 in DNA: TGTGCCAGCAGCTGGACAGGGGTGTACAATGAGCAGTTCTTC.